This paragraph reports one TCR beta chain. Germline V gene lookup returns CDR1 SGHTS and CDR2 YDEGEE. V was cut by 0 bases and J by 0 bases, with 10 bases left in between. The CDR3 length is 15 residues. The sample comes from a study of cytomegalovirus exposure and HLA in healthy donors. PCR was performed using 60 Vbeta and 13 Jbeta primers. Profiled with immunoSEQ multiplex PCR; TCRdb holds only in-frame clones, not every one. Counted here are fewer than 250,000 clones, around nine tenths occurring once; the ten biggest clones make up around 1.5%. This TCR derives from a woman in her late teens or twenties in good health and CMV-seronegative. The chain uses TRBV5-8 and TRBJ2-7; D is unclear. Sequencing was done on a sample of PBMCs. DNA for the CDR3: TGTGCCAGCAGCTTGGACGGGTGGAGCTCCTACGAGCAGTACTTC. Translated, it gives CASSLDGWSSYEQYF.